Listed below are T cell receptor beta chains from one sample, sequenced in a study of Graves' ophthalmopathy and Graves' hyperthyroidism. TCRdb itself ran the multiplex PCR reads through MiXCR, one entry per CDR3 protein. The table has around 36,000 distinct CDR3 sequences, roughly 50% seen once; the top ten hold 26%. Input material: peripheral blood. The receptor source for this set is an adult woman with stable Graves' hyperthyroidism. Each CDR3 is given without its conserved first and last residue. Size is stated for part of the rows, as once, few or many counts, or as a class when the clone is expanded.

TRBV7-7	-	TRBJ1-4	ASSLRSGIGGKLF
TRBV19	-	TRBJ1-6	ASSTRGNSPLH
TRBV29-1	medium-sized	TRBJ1-2	SVAGRIYGYT
TRBV29-1	-	TRBJ2-7	SVEGNEQY
TRBV6-1	many	TRBJ2-2	ASRLSGQTNTGELF
TRBV30	many	TRBJ1-1	AWSNPSGRVRTEAF
TRBV30	many	TRBJ2-7	AWRLAGAHEQY
TRBV19	many	TRBJ1-6	ASSTTSGRYNSPLH
TRBV20-1	-	TRBJ1-5	SARPVQSNQPQH
TRBV6-5	many	TRBJ1-4	ASSYRTGGGEKLF
TRBV5-6	-	TRBJ2-1	ASSPGGAGRGNEQF
TRBV6-5	many	TRBJ2-7	ASSGAASYEQY
TRBV29-1	-	TRBJ2-5	SVRGETQC
TRBV7-2	few	TRBJ1-1	ASSLVGAGGTEAF
TRBV9	-	TRBJ1-5	ASSPGMGVDQPQH
TRBV9	-	TRBJ1-2	ASSPGTGGAYT
TRBV28	-	TRBJ1-5	ASSPSTPVSEPQH
TRBV20-1	many	TRBJ2-7	SARAPRLWSYEQY
TRBV6-5	many	TRBJ1-1	ASSYLRDREAF
TRBV7-3	-	TRBJ1-2	ASQGTSNYGYT
TRBV7-3	-	TRBJ2-7	ASRLAGVNYGQY
TRBV11-2	many	TRBJ1-5	ASSLDPGNQPQH
TRBV29-1	few	TRBJ2-7	SVEEKDYEQY
TRBV5-6	-	TRBJ1-3	ASSGDRENTIY
TRBV20-1	many	TRBJ2-7	SARDPQGPDYEQY
TRBV6-5	-	TRBJ2-5	ASSDPTSGTQETQY
TRBV10-3	many	TRBJ2-7	AISGTSGSYEQY
TRBV10-3	-	TRBJ1-2	AISGDQGGGYT
TRBV2	-	TRBJ1-1	ASGVQTGATETF
TRBV7-3	once	TRBJ2-5	ASSPRTSGRKQETQY
TRBV11-2	-	TRBJ1-2	ASSPQGSYGYT
TRBV10-3	-	TRBJ2-7	AIKNWREGYEQY
TRBV24-1	-	TRBJ1-2	ATSDLGTGGAAGYT
TRBV28	many	TRBJ2-7	ASSLGVYEQY
TRBV11-2	many	TRBJ2-7	ASSLYGGSSYEQY
TRBV12-3/TRBV12-4	many	TRBJ2-7	ASSLARGAYEQY
TRBV4-1	-	TRBJ1-4	ASSHTAGGELGKLV
TRBV7-3	-	TRBJ1-1	ASSLSGAITEAF
TRBV20-1	-	TRBJ1-1	SASPRTGNTEAS
TRBV2	few	TRBJ1-2	ASSEGTGYGYT
TRBV5-6	-	TRBJ1-1	ASGQASRAF
TRBV5-1	-	TRBJ2-7	ASSFWTGEYEQY